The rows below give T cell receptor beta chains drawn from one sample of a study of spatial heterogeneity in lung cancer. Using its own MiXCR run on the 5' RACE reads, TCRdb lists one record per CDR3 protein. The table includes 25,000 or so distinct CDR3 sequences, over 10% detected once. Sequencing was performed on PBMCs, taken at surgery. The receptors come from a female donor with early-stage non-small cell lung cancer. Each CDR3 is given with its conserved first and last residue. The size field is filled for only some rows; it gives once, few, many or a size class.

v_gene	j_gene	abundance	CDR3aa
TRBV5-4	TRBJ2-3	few	CASSSDGTVTDTQYF
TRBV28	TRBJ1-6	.	CASSPRRGPPLHF
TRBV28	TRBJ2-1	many	CASSNSGGSYNEQFF
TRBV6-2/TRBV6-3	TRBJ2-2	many	CASSSDRGVTGELFF
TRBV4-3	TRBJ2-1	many	CASSQDGGDRVFF
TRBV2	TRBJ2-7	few	CASRTPGDEQYF
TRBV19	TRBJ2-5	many	CASGAGGETQYF
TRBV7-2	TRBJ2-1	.	CASSQQSGGAISQFF
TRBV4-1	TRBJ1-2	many	CASSQVSGGGYTF
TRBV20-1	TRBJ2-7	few	CSASGLPYEQYF